This TCR beta chain derives from a study of human T cells and chemical hapten exposure. Indicated time point: patch test 1, 2 weeks after DPC sensitization. This sample's treatment: therapeutic diphenylcyclopropenone sensitization with weekly scalp DPC. This clonotype was seen many times. TCRdb re-called the RACE reads through MiXCR, storing one row per CDR3 protein. This sample has about 81,000 distinct CDR3 sequences, with about 8% found just once. V lost 1 base, J lost 9 bases, and 3 bases stayed unmatched. This CDR3 comprises 13 residues. Germline values: CDR1 LGHNT, CDR2 FRNRAP. The sequences come from whole blood, collected in connection with sensitization to the hapten diphenylcyclopropenone (DPC). The clonotype comes from a woman aged 25 to 45 with alopecia areata. Some clones in this sample may be carry-over from other donors' samples. This chain uses TRBV12-5 with TRBJ2-1; 7 nucleotides match TRBD2. The CDR3 protein is CASGLAGRTEQFF. DNA for the CDR3: TGTGCTAGTGGTTTGGCCGGGAGGACTGAGCAGTTCTTC.